This TCR beta chain was observed in a study of T cells after yellow fever vaccination (dated by TCRdb to between 2018 and 2021). A note on the overall study: Libraries from fractions with low cell numbers were prepared with the SMART-Seq v4 Ultra Low Input RNA kit. Blood samples were taken at several timepoints before and after primary and secondary immunization, and bulk PBMC replicates and cell subsets were isolated. The cohort comprised two healthy male donors, one aged 18 to 30 and one aged 30 to 39 years. To follow T-cell clones before and after both primary and booster YFV17D yellow fever vaccination, bulk TCR alpha and beta repertoires underwent longitudinal sequencing. Broader findings and caveats from the paper: A small fraction of clonotypes showed up in both the CD4 and CD8 compartments, probably as a result of convergent recombination. Because the study included only a couple of donors, the extent to which the findings can be generalized is limited. Computational filtering was required because FACS-sorted repertoires could contain abundant contaminating clonotypes from the bulk population. The secondary T-cell response was found to be weaker but faster than the primary response, with a peak reached on day 5 rather than on day 15. After the booster, most clones that had expanded after primary vaccination were detected again (about 95% of CD4 and around 88% of CD8), suggesting broad maintenance of memory.

Synthesis of TCR cDNA relied on 5'RACE template switching, a step that introduced a universal primer site along with unique molecular identifiers. cDNA synthesis was primed from both the TCR alpha and TCR beta constant segments. Library amplification involved two PCR steps, and the second step added sample barcodes and sequencing adapters. Sequencing of libraries was done on Illumina HiSeq 2500 (2x100 bp) or NovaSeq (2x150 bp). On the study's bioinformatics: MIGEC handled demultiplexing of reads and collapsing into UMI consensus sequences, while MiXCR performed V(D)J alignment. Using edgeR on replicate PBMC samples, clonotypes were called vaccine-responding if FDR was below 0.01 and the log2 fold change was above 5 up to day 15. Bulk clonotypes were assigned CD4 or CD8 identity according to which sequenced CD4 or CD8 repertoire held them at higher abundance. TCRdb itself trimmed the public reads at Q25 with fastp, ran MiXCR and retained productive beta chains. CDR3 protein duplicates are merged, each entry listing the most common genes and DNA. It is TCRdb's table, rather than the study itself, that gives the V and J calls and clone size. The sample table records around 400,000 distinct CDR3 sequences; approximately 10% of these occur just once. Around 19% of the sample goes to the ten largest clones.

The germline V gene (reference sequence) yields SEHNR for CDR1 and FQNEAQ for CDR2. Reading from cysteine to phenylalanine, the CDR3 counts 13 amino acids. Just the 39-base CDR3 DNA is kept, in frame starting at base 1. V loses 3 bases of germline sequence and J loses 9 bases, and the interval between the two ends is 14 bases. Taken with the paper, the label for treatment or condition translates to: live attenuated yellow fever vaccine strain. At every blood-draw timepoint, two biological replicates of bulk PBMCs were collected. A standard Ficoll-Paque protocol was used to isolate PBMCs from peripheral blood. TriZol was used to extract RNA from bulk PBMCs, CD4 and CD8 fractions, and dextramer-positive and dextramer-negative fractions. On this clonotype: The specificity of this receptor is unknown. Base qualities are not provided; no much larger clone lies one nucleotide away.

The clonotype comes from a man between 18 and 35 years old who received the YFV17D yellow fever vaccine. The chain was built from TRBV7-9 and TRBJ1-2; 5 matching bases give a weak D call of TRBD1. Sequencing was performed on PBMCs, taken on the day of the first yellow fever vaccination. The sequenced DNA is TGTGCCAGCAGCTTGGATCGGGGGAAACGCTACACCTTC. This sequence encodes CASSLDRGKRYTF.